This record covers a single T cell receptor (beta chain). Its antigen is unidentified. The data are from a study of shared clonotypes between healthy human individuals. Several immunoSEQ plates received, in even portions, the genomic DNA of each subset. As processed by the authors: For the immunoSEQ data, sequences were junction-only without quality scores, so filtering differed. TCRdb's copy holds only in-frame clones and misses some; the assay was immunoSEQ multiplex PCR. V and J calls and clone size are given by that table; D and trimming were obtained from the DNA. The sample lists about 1.5 million clones, approximately 98% occurring once. Study observations and caveats: Among donors, clonotype sharing was expected to be affected by sequencing depth. Sharing across four donors was highest in naive CD4 (approximately 5%) and lowest in memory CD8 (approximately 0.4%).

The TCR was taken from a man aged 25-45 years in good health. Sequenced material: naive CD4+ T cells sorted from blood. Subset reported: CD45RA+ positively selected.

The DNA of the CDR3 is TGTGCCAGCAGTTTCCGAGGCGGTGCGGCCCAGTACTTC. Amino acids: CASSFRGGAAQYF. The chain combines TRBV28 with TRBJ2-5; D gene unclear. Trimming stripped 3 bases from V and 9 bases from J, with 14 bases between. CDR3 length: 13 residues. Germline V CDR1 and CDR2: MDHEN, SYDVKM.